Following are 24 T cell receptor beta chains from one sample sequenced in a study of OX40 agonist ivuxolimab in advanced cancers. Sequenced by immunoSEQ multiplex PCR; TCRdb stores in-frame clones only, minus some. The sample shows 55,000 to 80,000 clones, about 91% of them seen only once. The sequencing here drew on CD4+ or CD8+ T cells sorted from blood, taken in a trial of the OX40 agonist ivuxolimab. All receptors come from an adult with an advanced solid tumor such as melanoma, head and neck, liver or kidney cancer.

The chain employs TRBV6-6 and TRBJ2-2; D gene ambiguous. Trimming stripped 4 bases from V and 6 bases from J, with 15 bases between. Germline-derived CDR1 and CDR2 are MNHNY and SVGAGI (reference sequence). The CDR3 consists of 15 residues. The DNA of the CDR3 is TGTGCCAGCAGTTCCTCATCGGTGGGCGCCGGGGAGCTGTTTTTT. Protein: CASSSSSVGAGELFF.

The chain recombines TRBV4-2 with TRBJ1-2; 9 nucleotides match TRBD1. V trimming: 0 bases; J trimming: 8 bases; junction bases outside the gene matches: 10. CDR1 is LGHNA, CDR2 YNFKEQ, per germline. This CDR3 is 16 amino acids long. The chain's CDR3 is CASSQEMNRGLTGYTF. The CDR3 bases are TGTGCCAGCAGCCAAGAAATGAACAGGGGGCTCACGGGCTACACCTTC.

The J gene is TRBJ1-2, the V gene TRBV2; D is uncertain. CDR1 and CDR2 (germline): SNHLY, FYNNEI. This CDR3 spans 16 amino acids. V was shortened by 4 bases and J by 2 bases, with 17 bases between the two germline ends. CDR3 loop: CASSGYPPGQNYGYTF. The CDR3 bases are TGTGCCAGCAGTGGTTATCCGCCAGGTCAGAACTATGGCTACACCTTC.

V gene TRBV2 combines with J gene TRBJ2-3, with 7 bases aligning to TRBD2. Germline assignment: CDR1 SNHLY and CDR2 FYNNEI. The CDR3 is 14 residues long. The V gene end was trimmed by 8 bases and the J gene end by 4 bases; junction bases not matched to a gene: 9. CDR3 sequence reads: CASLGLAAPDTQYF. CDR3 nucleotides: TGTGCCAGCCTCGGTCTAGCGGCGCCAGATACGCAGTATTTT.

The V and J genes are TRBV29-1 and TRBJ2-5, with 11 bases lining up with TRBD1. The DNA end is more similar to TRBJ2-7, so the J call may be wrong. This CDR3 is 15 amino acids long. From germline, CDR1 is SQVTM and CDR2 ANQGSEA. CDR3 in amino acids: CSVDTGTGGSYEQYF. CDR3 nucleotides: TGCAGCGTGGACACCGGGACAGGGGGTTCTTACGAGCAGTACTTC.

This chain uses TRBV7-9 with TRBJ2-3, with 14 bases matching TRBD2. The CDR3 runs 17 residues. CDR1 SEHNR and CDR2 FQNEAQ come from the germline V gene (reference sequence). The junction had 8 bases not matched to a gene; V was cut back by 5 bases and J by 4 bases. CDR3 protein: CASSPGTSGSVADTQYF. Here the CDR3 DNA reads TGTGCCAGCAGCCCCGGGACTAGCGGGAGTGTGGCAGATACGCAGTATTTT.

The genes are TRBV13 and TRBJ1-1, with D possibly TRBD1 on 6 matching bases. The CDR3 spans 15 residues. Germline V gene data show CDR1 as PRHDT and CDR2 as FYEKMQ (reference sequence). Trimming pared 7 bases from V and 0 bases from J, leaving 15 bases between. CDR3 amino acids: CASTEMTGMNTEAFF. CDR3 DNA sequence: TGTGCCAGCACCGAAATGACAGGCATGAACACTGAAGCTTTCTTT.

This chain joins TRBV27 and TRBJ1-1, with TRBD1 as a possible D gene (6 bases). Deletions cut 6 bases from V and 5 bases from J, with 13 bases between. The length of the CDR3 is 13 residues. Germline V gene lookup returns CDR1 MNHEY and CDR2 SMNVEV (reference sequence). In nucleotides, the CDR3 is TGTGCCAGCAGCATGGCGGGGGCTACTGAAGCTTTCTTT. Protein sequence: CASSMAGATEAFF.

The chain joins TRBV19 to TRBJ2-1; D might be TRBD2 (5 bases). V was pared by 6 bases and J by 3 bases, with 9 bases between. Germline V gives CDR1 LNHDA, CDR2 SQIVND (reference sequence). This CDR3 spans 13 amino acids. CDR3 DNA sequence: TGTGCCAGTAGCCCTAGCCTCTACAATGAGCAGTTCTTC. Its translation: CASSPSLYNEQFF.

The rearrangement joins TRBV27 to TRBJ2-1; unclear D gene. Germline V lookup: CDR1 MNHEY, CDR2 SMNVEV (reference sequence). The CDR3 is 11 amino acids. V gave up 4 bases and J gave up 5 bases, with 3 bases separating them. DNA of the CDR3: TGTGCCAGCAGTTCGGACAATGAGCAGTTCTTC. Protein sequence: CASSSDNEQFF.

CDR3 coding DNA: TGTGCCAGTTCCCCATGGGTTTACACTGAAGCTTTCTTT. Protein sequence: CASSPWVYTEAFF. The J gene is TRBJ1-1, the V gene TRBV19; the D is unclear. The V and J ends lost 8 bases and 3 bases respectively, with 13 bases between them. The CDR3 spans 13 residues. The V gene's germline CDR1 is LNHDA and CDR2 SQIVND (reference sequence).

J is TRBJ2-1 and V is TRBV19; 11 bases line up with TRBD2. The CDR3 spans 16 residues. After removal of 3 bases from V and 6 bases from J, the junction contained 7 bases not matched to a gene. CDR1 is LNHDA, CDR2 SQIVND, per germline (reference sequence). CDR3 nucleotides: TGTGCCAGTAGTATTTTACCTAGCGGGGGGCTCAATGAGCAGTTCTTC. This sequence encodes CASSILPSGGLNEQFF.

The chain employs TRBV4-1 and TRBJ2-2; a possible D gene is TRBD1 (5 bases). The CDR3 loop spans 13 amino acids. Trimming cost V 6 bases and J 2 bases, with 7 bases left between them. CDR1 and CDR2 (germline): MGHRA, YSYEKL. CDR3 nucleotides: TGCGCCAGCAGACAGGAAAACACCGGGGAGCTGTTTTTT. This encodes CASRQENTGELFF.

The V gene is TRBV27, the J gene TRBJ1-2; 9 bases agree with TRBD1. The length of the CDR3 is 16 residues. V was pared by 6 bases and J by 6 bases, with 14 bases of the junction left unmatched. Germline CDR1 is MNHEY and CDR2 is SMNVEV (reference sequence). The CDR3 here is CASRPPLGDRVDGYTF. The DNA for the CDR3 is TGTGCCAGCAGACCACCTTTGGGGGACAGGGTGGATGGCTACACCTTC.

The rearrangement uses TRBV7-8 and TRBJ2-7; D unclear. This CDR3 region has 10 residues. From germline, CDR1 is SGHVS and CDR2 FQNEAQ. V shed 1 base and J shed 7 bases, with 2 bases lying between them. DNA for the CDR3: TGTGCCAGCAGCTTAGTTGAGCAGTACTTC. Translated, it gives CASSLVEQYF. Variable domain in full (rest from reference TRBV7-8 and TRBJ2-7): GAGVSQSPRYKVAKRGQDVALRCDPISGHVSLFWYQQALGQGPEFLTYFQNEAQLDKSGLPSDRFFAERPEGSVSTLKIQRTQQEDSAVYLCASSLVEQYFGPGTRLTVT.

The chain joins TRBV7-9 to TRBJ2-5; 9 bases line up with TRBD1. Per germline, CDR1 SEHNR and CDR2 FQNEAQ (reference sequence). V lost 5 bases and J lost 3; bases outside the gene matches: 7. The length of the CDR3 is 15 residues. The CDR3 sequence: CASSPPGTGKETQYF. In DNA, the CDR3 is TGTGCCAGCAGCCCACCCGGGACAGGGAAAGAGACCCAGTACTTC.

The rearrangement joins TRBV11-2 to TRBJ2-7; D gene uncertain. V gave up 5 bases and J gave up 2 bases, with 13 bases separating them. The CDR3 length is 14 residues. Germline CDR1 reads SGHAT; CDR2 reads FQNNGV. CDR3 nucleotides: TGTGCCAGCAGCCTCCGAGCAGACCCCTACGAGCAGTACTTC. Translated, it gives CASSLRADPYEQYF. Based on the CDR3 plus reference TRBV11-2 and TRBJ2-7, the full variable domain is EAGVAQSPRYKIIEKRQSVAFWCNPISGHATLYWYQQILGQGPKLLIQFQNNGVVDDSQLPKDRFSAERLKGVDSTLKIQPAKLEDSAVYLCASSLRADPYEQYFGPGTRLTVT.

This CDR3 reads CSVRTGGDANYGYTF. The CDR3 DNA follows: TGCAGCGTCAGGACAGGGGGGGACGCTAACTATGGCTACACCTTC. The chain uses TRBV29-1 and TRBJ1-2; TRBD1 agrees at 10 bases. The J segment lost 0 bases and the V segment lost 6 bases, leaving 7 bases of the junction unmatched. CDR1 SQVTM and CDR2 ANQGSEA come from the germline V gene. The CDR3 is 15 residues long.

The J gene is TRBJ2-4, the V gene TRBV9; tentatively, D is TRBD1 or TRBD2 (5 bases each). The CDR3 covers 18 residues. V dropped 4 bases and J dropped 1 base, with 21 bases sitting between them. Germline lookup yields CDR1 SGDLS and CDR2 YYNGEE. CDR3 nucleotide sequence: TGTGCCAGCAGCTCGAATCCGGTGGGGGTTGAGGCCAAAAACATTCAGTACTTC. It translates to CASSSNPVGVEAKNIQYF.

The chain employs TRBV19 and TRBJ2-7, with no clear D. Trimming removed 8 bases from V and 3 bases from J, with 5 bases in between. The CDR3 contains 10 residues. Germline assignment: CDR1 LNHDA and CDR2 SQIVND (reference sequence). In nucleotides, the CDR3 is TGTGCCAGTGGGGACTACGAGCAGTACTTC. Protein: CASGDYEQYF.

The chain uses TRBV9 and TRBJ2-4; 9 nucleotides align to TRBD2. J gave up 0 bases and V 4 bases, and 8 bases lay outside the gene matches. The CDR3 loop spans 17 amino acids. Germline CDR1 SGDLS, CDR2 YYNGEE. CDR3 amino acids: CASSQTSGGLAKNIQYF. CDR3 coding DNA: TGTGCCAGCAGCCAAACAAGCGGGGGGCTAGCCAAAAACATTCAGTACTTC.

The chain carries TRBV10-3 and TRBJ2-1, with 8 positions matching TRBD1. This CDR3 comprises 14 residues. Germline CDR1 is ENHRY and CDR2 is SYGVKD. J gave up 4 bases and V 9 bases, and 8 bases lay outside the gene matches. For the CDR3, the DNA is TGTGCCATTGCCTCCGGGACAGGTTACAATGAGCAGTTCTTC. It is translated as CAIASGTGYNEQFF.

The V gene is TRBV10-3, the J gene TRBJ2-2; D ambiguous. The germline V gene encodes CDR1 ENHRY and CDR2 SYGVKD. Trimming cost V 0 bases and J 10 bases, with 6 bases left between them. CDR3 size: 12 residues. The CDR3 is CAISESPAELFF. CDR3 sequence (DNA): TGTGCCATCAGTGAGTCCCCCGCGGAGCTGTTTTTT.

J is TRBJ2-3 and V is TRBV5-1, with D perhaps TRBD1 (5 bases). The V gene lost 0 bases and the J gene lost 5 bases, with 19 bases spanning the gap. Germline CDR1 and CDR2: SGHRS and YFSETQ. This CDR3 comprises 17 residues. For the CDR3, the DNA is TGCGCCAGCAGCTTGGATCCGGACACAATTTGGGAAGATACGCAGTATTTT. This gives the protein CASSLDPDTIWEDTQYF.